Presented here are 8 T cell receptor beta chains from one specimen sequenced in a study of CD8 T cell repertoires and HIV-1 epitope variants. Profiled with immunoSEQ multiplex PCR; TCRdb holds only in-frame clones, not every one. The sample carries almost 5,500 clones, around 62% recorded once. Antigens for these TCRs are unknown. Sequenced sample: cultured CD8+ T cells derived from PBMCs. These receptors were obtained from a male donor with HIV.

This clone was observed a handful of times. The chain employs TRBV29-1 and TRBJ2-2; a weak D match, TRBD1 (6 bases). This CDR3 spans 14 amino acids. The germline V gene encodes CDR1 SQVTM and CDR2 ANQGSEA. Trimming stripped 7 bases from V and 2 bases from J, with 14 bases between. The CDR3 protein is CSATRDINTGELFF. CDR3 bases: TGCAGCGCTACCCGGGACATAAACACCGGGGAGCTGTTTTTT.

The chain recombines TRBV9 with TRBJ2-7; 7 bases match TRBD1. The germline V gene has CDR1 SGDLS and CDR2 YYNGEE. CDR3 size: 13 residues. The V gene end was trimmed by 4 bases and the J gene end by 1 base; junction bases not matched to a gene: 2. The chain's CDR3 is CASSLGQSYEQYF. CDR3 in DNA: TGTGCCAGCAGCCTGGGACAGTCCTACGAGCAGTACTTC. Supplemented by reference TRBV9 and TRBJ2-7, the full variable domain reads DSGVTQTPKHLITATGQRVTLRCSPRSGDLSVYWYQQSLDQGLQFLIQYYNGEERAKGNILERFSAQQFPDLHSELNLSSLELGDSALYFCASSLGQSYEQYFGPGTRLTVT.

This chain uses TRBV28 with TRBJ2-3, with 7 positions matching TRBD1. Trimming took 0 bases from V and 6 from J; bases not matched to a gene: 15. Germline V gene data show CDR1 as MDHEN and CDR2 as SYDVKM. This CDR3 is 18 amino acids long. The CDR3 DNA follows: TGTGCCAGCAGTTTATGGGTGGCGAGGGGGCCCTCCCCCGATACGCAGTATTTT. Residues: CASSLWVARGPSPDTQYF.

This clone was seen a few times. The chain combines TRBV7-2 with TRBJ2-7; a weak D match, TRBD1 (6 bases). V was cut by 5 bases and J by 2 bases, with 7 bases left in between. The CDR3 is made up of 12 amino acids. The germline V gene encodes CDR1 SGHTA and CDR2 FQGNSA. The CDR3 loop is CASSRDTYEQYF. Here the CDR3 DNA reads TGTGCCAGCAGCCGGGACACCTACGAGCAGTACTTC. Filled out from reference TRBV7-2 and TRBJ2-7, the complete variable domain reads GAGVSQSPSNKVTEKGKDVELRCDPISGHTALYWYRQSLGQGLEFLIYFQGNSAPDKSGLPSDRFSAERTGGSVSTLTIQRTQQEDSAVYLCASSRDTYEQYFGPGTRLTVT.

The chain combines TRBV6-5 with TRBJ2-1; 13 bases match TRBD2. The CDR3 runs to 15 residues. The germline V gene encodes CDR1 MNHEY and CDR2 SVGAGI. After removal of 4 bases from V and 5 bases from J, the junction contained 2 bases not matched to a gene. CDR3: CASSLLAGGDNEQFF. Written as DNA, the CDR3 is TGTGCCAGCAGTTTACTAGCGGGAGGGGACAATGAGCAGTTCTTC.

This clone was detected only a few times. The chain combines TRBV21-1 with TRBJ2-7; the table gives TRBD2 as D, unverified against the DNA. TRBV21-1 has pseudogene status. This CDR3 contains 15 residues. This CDR3 is CASSKDSGGTYEQYF. CDR3 nucleotide sequence: TGTGCCAGCAGCAAAGATAGCGGGGGAACCTACGAGCAGTACTTC.

Within the sample, this clone is medium-sized. V and J are TRBV7-9 and TRBJ2-1; either TRBD1 or TRBD2 may fit D (6 bases each). The CDR3 runs to 11 residues. V was pared by 8 bases and J by 9 bases, with 11 bases between. Germline CDR1 is SEHNR and CDR2 is FQNEAQ (reference sequence). In DNA, the CDR3 is TGTGCCAGCTTACAGGGAGGTGAGCAGTTCTTC. Translated: CASLQGGEQFF.

The J gene is TRBJ2-7, the V gene TRBV15, with D perhaps TRBD1 (5 bases). Trimming pared 0 bases from V and 3 bases from J, leaving 12 bases between. Germline V lookup: CDR1 LNHNV, CDR2 YYDKDF (reference sequence). This CDR3 is built from 15 residues. The CDR3 region is CATSRDLAGIYEQYF. CDR3 in DNA: TGTGCCACCAGCAGAGATCTGGCAGGGATCTACGAGCAGTACTTC. Full variable domain (rest looked up from reference TRBV15 and TRBJ2-7): DAMVIQNPRYQVTQFGKPVTLSCSQTLNHNVMYWYQQKSSQAPKLLFHYYDKDFNNEADTPDNFQSRRPNTSFCFLDIRSPGLGDTAMYLCATSRDLAGIYEQYFGPGTRLTVT.